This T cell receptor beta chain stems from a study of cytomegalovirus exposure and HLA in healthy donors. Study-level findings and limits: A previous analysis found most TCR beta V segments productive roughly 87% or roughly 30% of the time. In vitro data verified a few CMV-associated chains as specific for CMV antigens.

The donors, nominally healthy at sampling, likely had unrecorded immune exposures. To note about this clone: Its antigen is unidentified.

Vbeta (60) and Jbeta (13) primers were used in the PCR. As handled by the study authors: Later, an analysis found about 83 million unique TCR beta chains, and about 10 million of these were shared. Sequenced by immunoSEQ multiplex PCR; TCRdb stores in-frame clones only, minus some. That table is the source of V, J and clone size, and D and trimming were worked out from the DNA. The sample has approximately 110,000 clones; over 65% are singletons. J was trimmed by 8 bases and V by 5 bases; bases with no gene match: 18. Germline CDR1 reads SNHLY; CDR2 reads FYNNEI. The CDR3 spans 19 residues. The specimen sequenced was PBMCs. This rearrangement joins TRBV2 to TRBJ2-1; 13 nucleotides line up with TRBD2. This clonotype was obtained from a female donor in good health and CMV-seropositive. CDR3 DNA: TGTGCCAGCAGTCGAGGGTCCTTAACTAGCGGGGGGGCCACGGATGAGCAGTTCTTC. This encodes CASSRGSLTSGGATDEQFF.